Below are 24 T cell receptor beta chains sequenced from a single sample in a study of blood T cell repertoires in COVID-19. The assay was immunoSEQ multiplex PCR, and TCRdb's table has in-frame clones only and misses some. The table includes about 89,000 clones, roughly nine tenths detected once. Input material: peripheral blood. These TCRs come from a male donor with acute or convalescent COVID-19.

Written as DNA, the CDR3 is TGTGCCAGCAGCGTCGCGACAGCAAATTCACCCCTCCACTTT. As protein: CASSVATANSPLHF. This sequence joins TRBV9 and TRBJ1-6; tentative D call: TRBD1 (5 bases). The CDR3 runs 14 residues. The V end was cut by 2 bases, the J end by 7 bases, with 10 bases between. Germline V lookup: CDR1 SGDLS, CDR2 YYNGEE.

This chain joins TRBV30 and TRBJ1-1; 7 nucleotides agree with TRBD1. The CDR3 has 13 amino acids. CDR1 is GTSNPN and CDR2 is SVGIG in the germline V gene (reference sequence). Trimming removed 5 bases from V and 6 bases from J; junction bases left unmatched: 9. The CDR3 region is CAWDRDWAPEAFF. The CDR3 DNA is TGTGCCTGGGACAGGGATTGGGCCCCTGAAGCTTTCTTT.

DNA for the CDR3: TGTGCCTGGAGTGAACAGGGGGCTTGGGGCAATCAGCCCCAGCATTTT. It yields the protein CAWSEQGAWGNQPQHF. The chain couples TRBV30 to TRBJ1-5; 9 nucleotides match TRBD1. V lost 1 base and J lost 2; bases outside the gene matches: 6. This CDR3 has 16 residues. Per the germline V gene, CDR1 is GTSNPN and CDR2 is SVGIG (reference sequence).

The genes are TRBV5-4 and TRBJ2-1, with 7 nucleotides matching TRBD1. CDR1 is SGHNT and CDR2 is YYREEE in the germline V gene (reference sequence). With 4 bases clipped from V and 5 bases from J, the junction kept 15 bases outside the gene matches. The CDR3 runs to 17 residues. This CDR3 is CASSPPSMTGRDNEQFF. The CDR3 coding sequence is TGTGCCAGCAGCCCACCATCAATGACAGGGCGGGACAATGAGCAGTTCTTC.

The J gene is TRBJ1-6, the V gene TRBV20-1; 7 positions agree with TRBD1. V was clipped by 3 bases and J by 7 bases; unmatched bases: 12. Per the germline V gene, CDR1 is DFQATT and CDR2 is SNEGSKA (reference sequence). The CDR3 length is 16 residues. In DNA form, the CDR3 reads TGCAGTGCTAGTCACACCCGGGACAGAGCCAATTCACCCCTCCACTTT. Amino acids: CSASHTRDRANSPLHF.

V gene TRBV11-3 combines with J gene TRBJ1-5; no definite D call. Germline CDR1 reads SGHNT; CDR2 reads YENEEA. The germline V and J ends were trimmed by 0 bases and 3 bases, with 15 bases remaining between them. The CDR3 is 17 residues long. The CDR3 nucleotides read TGTGCCAGCAGCTTAGATCTGGCAGGCCGGGACAATCAGCCCCAGCATTTT. Translated, it gives CASSLDLAGRDNQPQHF.

V and J are TRBV6-5 and TRBJ1-4, with D maybe TRBD1 (5 bases). There are 15 residues in the CDR3. Germline CDR1 reads MNHEY; CDR2 reads SVGAGI. Trimming cost V 5 bases and J 4 bases, with 14 bases left between them. The DNA for the CDR3 is TGTGCCAGCAGTCGCGAAACAGGAGTTAATGAAAAACTGTTTTTT. Its protein product is CASSRETGVNEKLFF.

The V and J genes are TRBV5-5 and TRBJ2-7; maybe TRBD2 (5 bases). CDR1 and CDR2 (germline): SGHKS, YYEKEE (reference sequence). This CDR3 has 17 residues. V dropped 0 bases and J dropped 2 bases, with 18 bases sitting between them. The CDR3 protein is CASSLARGSAHTYEQYF. The CDR3 DNA reads TGTGCCAGCAGCTTGGCCAGAGGGTCAGCACACACCTACGAGCAGTACTTC.

The V call is TRBV19, the J call TRBJ1-5, with 7 bases fitting TRBD1. The V gene end was trimmed by 3 bases and the J gene end by 5 bases; junction bases not matched to a gene: 7. The germline CDR1 and CDR2 sequences are LNHDA and SQIVND (reference sequence). The CDR3 extends over 15 amino acids. Written as DNA, the CDR3 is TGTGCCAGTAGTATCAAGGACAGGCAGGATCAGCCCCAGCATTTT. The encoded protein is CASSIKDRQDQPQHF.

In this sample, this clone turned up a few times. This chain joins TRBV7-2 and TRBJ1-4; unclear D gene. Germline V gene data show CDR1 as SGHTA and CDR2 as FQGNSA. This CDR3 spans 13 amino acids. The germline V and J ends were trimmed by 6 bases and 5 bases, with 10 bases remaining between them. The CDR3 is CASSPSPNEKLFF. The CDR3 nucleotides read TGTGCCAGCAGTCCCAGTCCGAATGAAAAACTGTTTTTT.

The chain links TRBV7-9 to TRBJ1-5; 9 nucleotides agree with TRBD1. The trim removed 5 bases at V and 5 bases at J, leaving 1 base unmatched. This CDR3 comprises 13 residues. Germline assignment: CDR1 SEHNR and CDR2 FQNEAQ (reference sequence). DNA of the CDR3: TGTGCCAGCAGCGACAGGGGGGATCAGCCCCAGCATTTT. This sequence encodes CASSDRGDQPQHF.

This clone showed up just once. The V call is TRBV12-3 or TRBV12-4, the J call TRBJ2-5; no definite D call. Between the trimmed V and J ends, which lost 5 bases and 2 bases, there was a span of 9 bases. There are 13 residues in the CDR3. This chain's CDR3 is CASSTEIQETQYF. The CDR3 region has the DNA TGTGCCAGCAGTACTGAGATACAAGAGACCCAGTACTTC.

The chain combines TRBV18 with TRBJ2-7; maybe TRBD2 (6 bases). The CDR3 sequence is 16 residues long. From germline, CDR1 is KGHSH and CDR2 LQKENI. V was trimmed by 2 bases and J by 3 bases, leaving 17 bases between them. The CDR3 DNA sequence: TGTGCCAGCTCACCAATCGGGGGAACCTCAGACTACGAGCAGTACTTC. The encoded protein is CASSPIGGTSDYEQYF.

The chain couples TRBV7-2 to TRBJ1-3; 12 bases line up with TRBD1. The CDR3 consists of 17 residues. Trimming at V came to 6 bases and at J to 6 bases, leaving 12 bases not matched to a gene. Germline lookup yields CDR1 SGHTA and CDR2 FQGNSA. The CDR3 DNA sequence: TGTGCCAGCAGTCACGCTCGGGGACAGGGGGCAGAAAACACCATATATTTT. Its translation is CASSHARGQGAENTIYF.

The rearrangement links TRBV27 to TRBJ2-1; 11 bases match TRBD2. Unmatched junction bases numbered 3, after V lost 4 bases and J lost 4 bases. This CDR3 is 15 amino acids long. Germline V CDR1 and CDR2: MNHEY, SMNVEV (reference sequence). The CDR3 region is CASSSLAGGYNEQFF. DNA of the CDR3: TGTGCCAGCAGTTCCCTAGCGGGGGGTTACAATGAGCAGTTCTTC.

Concerning this clone: Other nucleotide sequences from this sample produce the same CDR3. The V gene is TRBV30, the J gene TRBJ1-6; D gene ambiguous. The ends were cut back, 0 bases at V and 9 bases at J, with 6 bases in the middle. Germline assignment: CDR1 GTSNPN and CDR2 SVGIG (reference sequence). The CDR3 is 12 residues long. CDR3 amino acids: CAWSVNSSPLHF. The CDR3 DNA reads as TGTGCCTGGAGTGTAAATAGTTCACCCCTCCACTTT.

The chain is built from TRBV6-5 and TRBJ1-6, with a weak D call TRBD1 (6 bases). This CDR3 region has 15 residues. With 5 bases removed from V and 5 bases from J, the gap between germline ends came to 13 bases. Germline CDR1 and CDR2: MNHEY and SVGAGI. The CDR3 is CASSNEGVHNSPLHF. The DNA for the CDR3 is TGTGCCAGCAGTAACGAGGGGGTTCATAATTCACCCCTCCACTTT.

This chain joins TRBV18 and TRBJ1-5, with TRBD1 identical over 8 bases. Germline V gene sequence: CDR1 KGHSH, CDR2 LQKENI. The CDR3 is 14 amino acids. V lost 4 bases, J lost 5 bases, and 4 bases stayed unmatched. The CDR3 loop is CASSRQGFDQPQHF. For the CDR3, the DNA is TGTGCCAGCTCACGACAGGGGTTCGATCAGCCCCAGCATTTT.

This sequence joins TRBV14 and TRBJ2-5, with 15 bases fitting TRBD2. The trim removed 4 bases at V and 2 bases at J, leaving 5 bases unmatched. The CDR3 length is 17 residues. Germline V gene data show CDR1 as SGHDN and CDR2 as FVKESK. CDR3 in amino acids: CASSRGLAGGIQETQYF. The CDR3 coding sequence is TGTGCCAGCAGCCGCGGACTAGCGGGGGGGATACAAGAGACCCAGTACTTC.

This chain connects TRBV5-4 to TRBJ2-2; D not certain. This CDR3 spans 13 amino acids. Germline V lookup: CDR1 SGHNT, CDR2 YYREEE (reference sequence). V was cut by 4 bases and J by 3 bases, with 7 bases left in between. This CDR3 reads CASSPADTGELFF. CDR3 nucleotide sequence: TGTGCCAGCAGCCCCGCGGACACCGGGGAGCTGTTTTTT.

The CDR3 DNA reads TGTGCCAGCCAGACAGGACGGGACACTGAAGCTTTCTTT. This translates into CASQTGRDTEAFF. The chain has TRBV6-5 and TRBJ1-1, with a possible D match to TRBD1 (6 bases). This CDR3 is built from 13 residues. Germline values: CDR1 MNHEY, CDR2 SVGAGI. Trimming pared 8 bases from V and 3 bases from J, leaving 13 bases between.

The chain uses TRBV10-3 and TRBJ2-2; 11 nucleotides match TRBD1. The CDR3 runs to 14 residues. V lost 5 bases, J lost 6 bases, and 2 bases stayed unmatched. Per germline, CDR1 ENHRY and CDR2 SYGVKD. CDR3 bases: TGTGCCATCAGTCCGGGACAGGGGGCCGGGGAGCTGTTTTTT. Translating it yields CAISPGQGAGELFF.

The chain joins TRBV19 to TRBJ2-2; D is perhaps TRBD1 (6 bases). Germline V CDR1 and CDR2: LNHDA, SQIVND (reference sequence). CDR3 length: 14 amino acids. Deletions cut 7 bases from V and 1 base from J, with 10 bases between. The CDR3 DNA is TGTGCCAGTACCAAGGGACAGAACACCGGGGAGCTGTTTTTT. It specifies CASTKGQNTGELFF.

This clone was observed a few times. The genes are TRBV6-5 and TRBJ1-2; D uncertain. The V end was cut by 2 bases, the J end by 0 bases, with 7 bases between. Germline lookup yields CDR1 MNHEY and CDR2 SVGAGI. CDR3 length: 14 amino acids. Here the CDR3 DNA reads TGTGCCAGCAGTTACGCGGGATCTAACTATGGCTACACCTTC. Protein: CASSYAGSNYGYTF.